This T cell receptor (beta chain) came from a study of blood T cell repertoires in COVID-19. Study details: Whether acute or convalescent, the COVID-19 samples came from the United States, Italy and Spain. In each case, the material was cDNA or gDNA derived from T cells, B-cell-depleted T cells, or PBMCs.

This CDR3 has 14 amino acids. Germline V gene data show CDR1 as SGHTA and CDR2 as FQGTGA. V gave up 6 bases and J gave up 2 bases, with 13 bases separating them. Clones were read by immunoSEQ multiplex PCR, and TCRdb kept only the in-frame ones, dropping some. The table includes about 190,000 clones, 70% to 85% detected once. The sample comprised peripheral blood. The origin of this receptor is a man in his fifties who had recovered from COVID-19. This chain joins TRBV7-3 and TRBJ1-2; perhaps TRBD1 as D (6 bases). CDR3 region: CASSQGHGNYGYTF. The CDR3 DNA reads as TGTGCCAGCAGTCAGGGGCACGGGAACTATGGCTACACCTTC.